These T cell receptor beta chains were read from a single sample in a study of regulatory T cells in long-lasting Graves disease. TCRdb reprocessed the multiplex PCR reads via MiXCR and lists one record per CDR3 protein. The data contain a few hundred thousand distinct CDR3 sequences, about 10% of them seen just once; the ten biggest clones take up under 20%. These data also featured in a second study, about T cells in Graves' hyperthyroidism and ophthalmopathy.

The specimen was peripheral blood mononuclear cells (PBMCs), collected at new diagnosis, from a patient treated with antithyroid drugs. Receptor source: a woman younger than 30 with Graves disease. Both conserved end residues are part of each CDR3. A D gene is named only where the DNA matches it firmly. Size is omitted from some rows. Given values are once, few, many or a class for expanded clones.

D gene | J gene | clone size | V gene | CDR3 protein | CDR3 DNA
TRBD1 | TRBJ1-1 | many | TRBV6-1 | CASSTDRVNGAFF | TGTGCCAGCAGTACCGACAGGGTTAACGGAGCTTTCTTT
NA | TRBJ2-1 | many | TRBV12-3/TRBV12-4 | CASSLGTMEQFF | TGTGCCAGCAGTCTCGGGACCATGGAGCAGTTCTTC
NA | TRBJ1-4 | many | TRBV10-2 | CASLRGTATNEKLFF | TGCGCCAGCTTACGGGGCACAGCAACTAATGAAAAACTGTTTTTT
NA | TRBJ1-4 | many | TRBV30 | CAWSAGQQNEKLFF | TGTGCCTGGAGTGCCGGACAGCAAAATGAAAAACTGTTTTTT
NA | TRBJ2-7 | many | TRBV3-1 | CASSPQAEARGEQYF | TGTGCCAGCAGCCCCCAAGCGGAGGCTCGCGGCGAGCAGTACTTC
TRBD1 | TRBJ1-2 | NA | TRBV2 | CASRDRDRPYGYTF | TGTGCCAGCAGGGATCGGGACAGACCCTATGGCTACACCTTC
NA | TRBJ2-7 | many | TRBV30 | CAWRGSSFPYEQYF | TGTGCCTGGAGAGGTAGTTCTTTCCCCTACGAGCAGTACTTC
NA | TRBJ1-1 | many | TRBV6-1 | CASNRGGRANTEAFF | TGTGCCAGCAACCGGGGGGGGAGGGCGAACACTGAAGCTTTCTTT
NA | TRBJ1-1 | many | TRBV12-3/TRBV12-4 | CASRSSITGGNTEAFF | TGTGCCAGCAGAAGTAGCATAACAGGAGGTAACACTGAAGCTTTCTTT
TRBD1 | TRBJ1-2 | few | TRBV7-9 | CASSSQRKAPGQGLYGYTF | TGTGCCAGCAGCTCCCAAAGAAAGGCACCGGGACAGGGGCTTTACGGCTACACCTTC
NA | TRBJ2-3 | NA | TRBV29-1 | CSVEDGKHRPTDTQYF | TGCAGCGTTGAAGATGGGAAACACAGGCCAACAGATACGCAGTATTTT
NA | TRBJ2-1 | many | TRBV20-1 | CSAQQRLQSHEQFF | TGCAGTGCTCAACAGCGGCTACAGAGCCATGAGCAGTTCTTC
TRBD2 | TRBJ2-1 | NA | TRBV20-1 | CSARDLGSGTVYNEQFF | TGCAGTGCTAGAGATCTCGGGAGCGGGACTGTTTACAATGAGCAGTTCTTC
NA | TRBJ2-1 | NA | TRBV6-1 | CASSWGRVQQFF | TGTGCCAGCAGCTGGGGGAGAGTCCAGCAGTTCTTC
NA | TRBJ1-2 | many | TRBV27 | CASSSPGRPHADNYGYTF | TGTGCCAGCAGTTCGCCGGGACGGCCACACGCAGATAACTATGGCTACACCTTC
TRBD2 | TRBJ2-5 | few | TRBV2 | CASSLAFERGGQETQYF | TGTGCCAGCAGCTTAGCGTTCGAGCGGGGGGGTCAAGAGACCCAGTACTTC
NA | TRBJ1-1 | many | TRBV6-5 | CASSYSRGDTEAFF | TGTGCCAGCAGTTACTCCAGGGGTGATACTGAAGCTTTCTTT
TRBD2 | TRBJ2-5 | many | TRBV7-6 | CASSLNSGGGETQYF | TGTGCCAGCAGCTTGAATAGCGGGGGGGGAGAGACCCAGTACTTC
NA | TRBJ2-1 | NA | TRBV4-1 | CASSQGDNEQFF | TGCGCCAGCAGCCAAGGGGACAATGAGCAGTTCTTC
NA | TRBJ1-6 | NA | TRBV4-3 | CASSQERSEAENSPLHF | TGCGCCAGCAGCCAAGAACGGTCGGAGGCGGAAAATTCACCCCTCCACTTT
TRBD1 | TRBJ1-1 | many | TRBV2 | CASRGAGTGKTGAEAFF | TGTGCCAGCAGGGGAGCCGGGACAGGGAAGACTGGCGCTGAAGCTTTCTTT
TRBD2 | TRBJ2-1 | many | TRBV19 | CASRSGLAGGNEQFF | TGTGCCAGTAGGTCGGGACTAGCGGGAGGCAATGAGCAGTTCTTC
NA | TRBJ1-1 | many | TRBV20-1 | CSARDRGLFNPDAVNTEAFF | TGCAGTGCTAGAGATCGGGGACTGTTTAACCCGGATGCAGTTAACACTGAAGCTTTCTTT
TRBD1 | TRBJ1-1 | many | TRBV18 | CASSSGQEQNTEAFF | TGTGCCAGCTCATCGGGACAGGAGCAGAACACTGAAGCTTTCTTT
TRBD2 | TRBJ2-1 | NA | TRBV10-3 | CAISESTGLAGRNEQFF | TGTGCCATCAGTGAGTCGACAGGACTAGCGGGTCGAAATGAGCAGTTCTTC
NA | TRBJ2-3 | NA | TRBV7-9 | CASSLGFGGSSTDTQYF | TGTGCCAGCAGCTTAGGCTTTGGAGGATCTAGCACAGATACGCAGTATTTT
TRBD2 | TRBJ2-3 | NA | TRBV6-4 | CASSSAGNTDTQYF | TGTGCCAGTAGTTCAGCGGGAAACACAGATACGCAGTATTTT
TRBD2 | TRBJ2-4 | many | TRBV29-1 | CSVEKEASGSYESGAKNIQYF | TGCAGCGTTGAAAAGGAGGCTAGCGGGAGCTACGAATCTGGAGCCAAAAACATTCAGTACTTC
NA | TRBJ1-2 | few | TRBV25-1 | CASRAGRGYGYTF | TGTGCCAGCAGAGCGGGCAGGGGCTATGGCTACACCTTC
TRBD1 | TRBJ2-2 | many | TRBV28 | CASSFIYIRTGGFGDTGELFF | TGTGCCAGCAGTTTTATTTACATCCGGACAGGGGGCTTCGGTGACACCGGGGAGCTGTTTTTT
NA | TRBJ1-1 | many | TRBV19 | CASSIGSRTEAFF | TGTGCCAGTAGTATAGGAAGTCGGACTGAAGCTTTCTTT
TRBD1 | TRBJ2-1 | many | TRBV11-2 | CASSPHRDREYNEQFF | TGTGCCAGCAGCCCTCACCGGGACAGGGAGTACAATGAGCAGTTCTTC
NA | TRBJ2-5 | many | TRBV11-3 | CASSLYGRETQYF | TGTGCCAGCAGCCTCTATGGAAGAGAGACCCAGTACTTC
TRBD1 | TRBJ1-2 | NA | TRBV4-1 | CASSQGGDRGSGGYTF | TGCGCCAGCAGCCAAGGAGGTGACAGGGGCAGTGGTGGCTACACCTTC
NA | TRBJ1-6 | many | TRBV20-1 | CSAVVRSSYNSPLHF | TGCAGTGCTGTTGTCAGGAGCTCCTATAATTCACCCCTCCACTTT
TRBD2 | TRBJ2-3 | NA | TRBV27 | CASSLRTSGHGGTSTDTQYF | TGTGCCAGCAGTCTCCGGACTAGCGGGCATGGAGGAACTAGCACAGATACGCAGTATTTT
NA | TRBJ1-4 | many | TRBV12-3/TRBV12-4 | CASSRHGTSTNEKLFF | TGTGCCAGCAGCCGCCATGGGACCTCAACTAATGAAAAACTGTTTTTT
TRBD1 | TRBJ2-5 | many | TRBV14 | CASSQTPGQTQETQYF | TGTGCCAGCAGCCAGACCCCGGGACAGACTCAAGAGACCCAGTACTTC
TRBD1 | TRBJ1-4 | many | TRBV20-1 | CSASRQGLNEKLFF | TGCAGTGCTTCTAGACAGGGATTAAATGAAAAACTGTTTTTT
NA | TRBJ2-2 | NA | TRBV5-4 | CASSLVPHTGELFF | TGTGCCAGCAGCTTGGTTCCCCACACCGGGGAGCTGTTTTTT
TRBD1 | TRBJ1-2 | NA | TRBV19 | CASSARGQGAYGYTF | TGTGCCAGTAGTGCCCGTGGACAGGGCGCTTATGGCTACACCTTC
NA | TRBJ1-1 | many | TRBV7-9 | CASSFRDEAFF | TGTGCCAGCAGCTTCAGGGATGAAGCTTTCTTT
NA | TRBJ1-6 | NA | TRBV19 | CASRETPHNSPLHF | TGTGCCAGTAGGGAGACACCGCATAATTCACCCCTCCACTTT
NA | TRBJ1-1 | many | TRBV2 | CASREDRLNTEAFF | TGTGCCAGCAGAGAGGACAGACTGAACACTGAAGCTTTCTTT
NA | TRBJ2-1 | NA | TRBV27 | CASTDRLGFVNEQFF | TGTGCCAGCACCGACAGACTAGGGTTTGTCAATGAGCAGTTCTTC